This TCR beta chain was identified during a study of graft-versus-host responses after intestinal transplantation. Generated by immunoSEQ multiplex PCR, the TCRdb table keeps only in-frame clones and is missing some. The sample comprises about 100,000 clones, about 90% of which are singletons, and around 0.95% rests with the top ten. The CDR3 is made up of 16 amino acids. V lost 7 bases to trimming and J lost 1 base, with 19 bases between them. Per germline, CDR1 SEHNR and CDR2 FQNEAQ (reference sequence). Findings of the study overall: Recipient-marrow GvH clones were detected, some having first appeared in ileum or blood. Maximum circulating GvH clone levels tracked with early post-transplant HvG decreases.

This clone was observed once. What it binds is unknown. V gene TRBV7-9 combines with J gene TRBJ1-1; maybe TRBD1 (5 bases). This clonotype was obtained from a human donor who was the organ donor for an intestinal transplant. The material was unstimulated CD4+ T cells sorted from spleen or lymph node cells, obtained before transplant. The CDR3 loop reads CASNLPGGRGNTEAFF. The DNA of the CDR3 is TGTGCCAGCAACCTCCCCGGGGGACGGGGGAACACTGAAGCTTTCTTT.